A single sample is the source of the 12 T cell receptor beta chains below, sequenced in a study of cytomegalovirus exposure and HLA in healthy donors. Sequenced by immunoSEQ multiplex PCR; TCRdb stores in-frame clones only, minus some. This sample has about 260,000 clones, with about 92% found just once. The specimen was PBMCs. The receptor source for this set is a woman younger than 45 in good health and CMV-seronegative.

The chain combines TRBV19 with TRBJ2-1; D unclear. The CDR3 consists of 12 residues. CDR1 is LNHDA and CDR2 is SQIVND in the germline V gene (reference sequence). Trimming took 2 bases from V and 6 from J, leaving 5 bases between them. The CDR3: CASSISSNEQFF. The CDR3 coding sequence is TGTGCCAGTAGTATATCTAGCAATGAGCAGTTCTTC.

The chain combines TRBV6-5 with TRBJ2-2; D may match TRBD1 or TRBD2 (6 bases each). Germline V gives CDR1 MNHEY, CDR2 SVGAGI. V was shortened by 2 bases and J by 1 base, with 8 bases between the two germline ends. The CDR3 totals 15 residues. The chain's CDR3 is CASSYAGQNTGELFF. CDR3 nucleotides: TGTGCCAGCAGTTACGCGGGACAGAACACCGGGGAGCTGTTTTTT.

In regard to this clone: Different DNA sequences within this sample yield the same CDR3. This chain links TRBV27 with TRBJ2-7; possible D gene TRBD1, 5 bases. V was cut by 6 bases and J by 2 bases, with 11 bases left in between. Germline-derived CDR1 and CDR2 are MNHEY and SMNVEV (reference sequence). This CDR3 comprises 13 residues. The CDR3, as DNA: TGTGCCAGCAGCCTTGGACAAACCTACGAGCAGTACTTC. Protein product: CASSLGQTYEQYF.

The rearrangement uses TRBV19 and TRBJ1-3, with a possible D match to TRBD1 (5 bases). The CDR3 has 14 amino acids. Deletions cut 5 bases from V and 1 base from J, with 9 bases between. The germline gives CDR1 LNHDA, CDR2 SQIVND (reference sequence). CDR3 residues: CASSFGASGNTIYF. Here the CDR3 DNA reads TGTGCCAGTAGTTTCGGGGCGTCTGGAAACACCATATATTTT.

V is TRBV9 and J is TRBJ2-1; D tentatively fits TRBD1 or TRBD2 (5 bases each). V lost 3 bases, J lost 7 bases, and 20 bases lay in between. The CDR3 extends over 16 amino acids. Germline loops: CDR1 SGDLS, CDR2 YYNGEE. The CDR3 sequence: CASSASGTPYGNEQFF. DNA of the CDR3: TGTGCCAGCAGCGCCTCCGGGACCCCTTACGGTAATGAGCAGTTCTTC.

J is TRBJ2-7 and V is TRBV19; D not certain. V lost 4 bases, J lost 6 bases, and 13 bases lay in between. CDR1 is LNHDA and CDR2 is SQIVND in the germline V gene (reference sequence). CDR3 length: 13 residues. CDR3: CASSTPPLGEQYF. The DNA of the CDR3 is TGTGCCAGTAGTACCCCCCCGTTGGGCGAGCAGTACTTC.

This chain links TRBV28 with TRBJ2-5; TRBD1 aligns across 7 bases. V dropped 5 bases and J dropped 5; count of bases not matched to a gene: 11. The CDR3 runs to 15 residues. CDR1 MDHEN and CDR2 SYDVKM come from the germline V gene. CDR3 nucleotides: TGTGCCAGCAGTGATTACAGGGGCGCAGGGGAGACCCAGTACTTC. Translating it yields CASSDYRGAGETQYF.

The chain employs TRBV9 and TRBJ2-5, with a tentative D call TRBD2 (6 bases). Germline CDR1 reads SGDLS; CDR2 reads YYNGEE. The CDR3 totals 14 residues. Trimming pared 3 bases from V and 4 bases from J, leaving 13 bases between. CDR3 nucleotides: TGTGCCAGCAGCGGACCCGGGAGTAGAGAGACCCAGTACTTC. Encoded protein: CASSGPGSRETQYF.

The J gene is TRBJ2-5, the V gene TRBV2; D possibly matches TRBD1 or TRBD2 (5 bases each). The CDR3 totals 14 residues. CDR1 and CDR2 from the germline V gene are SNHLY and FYNNEI. Trimming stripped 7 bases from V and 1 base from J, with 13 bases between. The CDR3: CASTLGRGQETQYF. CDR3 sequence (DNA): TGTGCCAGCACTCTGGGACGGGGCCAAGAGACCCAGTACTTC.

The gene calls are TRBV28 and TRBJ2-1, with D possibly being TRBD2 (5 bases). The CDR3 totals 13 residues. V dropped 1 base and J dropped 7 bases, with 8 bases sitting between them. The germline V gene has CDR1 MDHEN and CDR2 SYDVKM. CDR3 amino acids: CASSLLGGNEQFF. In DNA form, the CDR3 reads TGTGCCAGCAGTTTATTAGGCGGGAATGAGCAGTTCTTC.

DNA for the CDR3: TGTGCCAGCAGCCCCCATGGGGCAGGTATGACCGGGGAGCTGTTTTTT. Its translation: CASSPHGAGMTGELFF. The rearrangement links TRBV7-6 to TRBJ2-2; TRBD1 might be the D (5 bases). Trimming removed 5 bases at V and 5 bases at J, with 18 bases between. The CDR3 runs to 16 residues. Germline values: CDR1 SGHVS, CDR2 FNYEAQ.

V and J are TRBV11-2 and TRBJ2-5; D gene uncertain. Between the trimmed V and J ends, which lost 1 base and 7 bases, there was a span of 19 bases. The CDR3 covers 16 residues. Germline values: CDR1 SGHAT, CDR2 FQNNGV. CDR3 region: CASSLGRKTPPRTQYF. The CDR3 DNA sequence: TGTGCCAGCAGCTTAGGTCGAAAGACCCCTCCCCGGACCCAGTACTTC.